The present T cell receptor beta chain was sequenced within a study of human T cells and chemical hapten exposure. Notes on the study in general: No shift was seen in TCRs above 1 in 1000 frequency with DPC sensitization. Relative to controls, expanded TCRs formed significantly more large CDR3 similarity clusters.

Time point meaning: patch test 1, 2 weeks after DPC sensitization. Treatment denoted: therapeutic diphenylcyclopropenone sensitization with weekly scalp DPC. Unfractionated whole blood served as the source for total RNA extraction. This clonotype was recorded a few times. The antigen remains undetermined. The CDR3 extends over 15 amino acids. The germline V gene has CDR1 MNHEY and CDR2 SVGEGT. With 6 bases clipped from V and 4 bases from J, the junction kept 7 bases outside the gene matches. Original analysis: Counting gave a median of about 89,000 TCRs per sample, with values ranging from about 23,224 to 700,000. TCRdb passed the RACE reads through MiXCR, listing each CDR3 protein once. The V and J calls, along with clone size, are taken from TCRdb and not from the paper's own processing. The table shows approximately 350,000 distinct CDR3 sequences, with under 9% occurring only once.

This chain connects TRBV6-2 or TRBV6-3 to TRBJ2-2, with 8 bases identical to TRBD1. The sample here was whole blood, taken in connection with sensitization to the hapten diphenylcyclopropenone (DPC). This TCR was recovered from a woman in her late teens or twenties with alopecia areata. Some clones in this sample may be carry-over from other donors' samples. The CDR3 region is CASRTRQGFTGELFF. The CDR3 coding sequence is TGTGCCAGCAGAACGAGACAGGGGTTCACCGGGGAGCTGTTTTTT.